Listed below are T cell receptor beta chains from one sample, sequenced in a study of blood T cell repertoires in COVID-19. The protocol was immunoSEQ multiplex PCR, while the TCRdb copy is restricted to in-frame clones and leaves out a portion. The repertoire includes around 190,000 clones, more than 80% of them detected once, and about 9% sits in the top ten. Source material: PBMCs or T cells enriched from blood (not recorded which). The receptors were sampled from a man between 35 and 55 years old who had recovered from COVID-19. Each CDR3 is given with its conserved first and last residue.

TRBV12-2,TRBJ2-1,CASLIGVKRGATMNEQFF
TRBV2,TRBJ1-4,CASSDTGLNEKLFF
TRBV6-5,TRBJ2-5,CASPREETQYF
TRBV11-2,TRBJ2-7,CASSLGGPDEQYF
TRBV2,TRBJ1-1,CASTDRGLSTEAFF
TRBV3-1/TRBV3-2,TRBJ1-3,CASSQGGTGGNTIYF
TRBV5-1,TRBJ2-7,CASSLTSNSYEQYF
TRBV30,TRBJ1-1,CAWTTMMNTEAFF
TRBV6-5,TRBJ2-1,CASISEYLNEQFF
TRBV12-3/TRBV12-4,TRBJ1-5,CASSLNSNQPQHF
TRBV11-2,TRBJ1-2,CASREQGAYGYTF
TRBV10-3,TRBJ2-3,CATTLREGHGDTQYF
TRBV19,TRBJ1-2,CASRSGESNYGYTF
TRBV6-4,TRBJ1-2,CASSRTGEDGYTF
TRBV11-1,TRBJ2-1,CASSLVEYNEQFF
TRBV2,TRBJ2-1,CASSVKTQGYNEQFF
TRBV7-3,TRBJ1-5,CASSLTPSDQPQHF
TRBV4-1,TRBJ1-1,CASSQGGHTGGRNTEAFF
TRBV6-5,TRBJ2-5,CASVNPHGGRGTQYF
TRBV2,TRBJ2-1,CASSLSLSSYNEQFF
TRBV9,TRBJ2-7,CASRAGPYGEQYF
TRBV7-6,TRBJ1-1,CASSKGQGIRGSAFF
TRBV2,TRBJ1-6,CASSDTGIYSPLHF
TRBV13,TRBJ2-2,CASSLYRNSGAGELFF
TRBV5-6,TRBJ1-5,CASSLALDIDQPQHF
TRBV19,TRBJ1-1,CASSIGYGKGAFF